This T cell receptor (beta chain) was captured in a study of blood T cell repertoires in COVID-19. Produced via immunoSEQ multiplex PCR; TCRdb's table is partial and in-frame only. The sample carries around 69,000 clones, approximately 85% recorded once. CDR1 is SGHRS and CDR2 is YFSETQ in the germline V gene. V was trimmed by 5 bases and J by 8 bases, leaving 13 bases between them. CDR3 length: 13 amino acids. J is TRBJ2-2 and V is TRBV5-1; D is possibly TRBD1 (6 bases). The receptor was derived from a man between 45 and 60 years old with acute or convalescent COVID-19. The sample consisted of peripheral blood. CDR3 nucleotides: TGCGCCAGCAGACCCCAGGGGTATGGGGAGCTGTTTTTT. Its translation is CASRPQGYGELFF.